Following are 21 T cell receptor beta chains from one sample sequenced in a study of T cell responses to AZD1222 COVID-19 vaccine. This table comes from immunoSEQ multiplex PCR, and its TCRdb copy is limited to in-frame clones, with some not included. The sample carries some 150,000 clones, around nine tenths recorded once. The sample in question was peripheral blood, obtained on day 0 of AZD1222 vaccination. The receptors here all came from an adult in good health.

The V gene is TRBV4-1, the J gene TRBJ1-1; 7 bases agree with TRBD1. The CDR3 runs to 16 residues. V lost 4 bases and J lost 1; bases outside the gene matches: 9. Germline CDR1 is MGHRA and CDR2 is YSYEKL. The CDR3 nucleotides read TGCGCCAGCAGCCCTGAGCCGGGACAGAAGAACACTGAAGCTTTCTTT. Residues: CASSPEPGQKNTEAFF.

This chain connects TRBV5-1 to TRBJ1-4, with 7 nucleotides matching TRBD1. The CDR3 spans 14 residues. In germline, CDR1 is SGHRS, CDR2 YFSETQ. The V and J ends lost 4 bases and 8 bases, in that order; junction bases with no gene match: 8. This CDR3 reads CASSPGTVGEKLFF. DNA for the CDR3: TGCGCCAGCAGCCCCGGGACAGTAGGAGAAAAACTGTTTTTT. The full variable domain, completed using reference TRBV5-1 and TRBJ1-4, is KAGVTQTPRYLIKTRGQQVTLSCSPISGHRSVSWYQQTPGQGLQFLFEYFSETQRNKGNFPGRFSGRQFSNSRSEMNVSTLELGDSALYLCASSPGTVGEKLFFGSGTQLSVL.

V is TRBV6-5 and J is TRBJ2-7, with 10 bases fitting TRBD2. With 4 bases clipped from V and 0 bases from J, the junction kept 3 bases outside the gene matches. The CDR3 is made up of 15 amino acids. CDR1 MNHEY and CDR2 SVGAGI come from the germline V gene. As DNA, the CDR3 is TGTGCCAGCAGTTCCGGGACTAGCGACTCCTACGAGCAGTACTTC. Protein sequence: CASSSGTSDSYEQYF.

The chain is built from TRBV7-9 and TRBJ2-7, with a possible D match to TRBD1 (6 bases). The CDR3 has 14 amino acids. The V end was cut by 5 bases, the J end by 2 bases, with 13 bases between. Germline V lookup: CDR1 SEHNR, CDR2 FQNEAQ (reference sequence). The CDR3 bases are TGTGCCAGCAGCCCCCCGGGACACCCCTACGAGCAGTACTTC. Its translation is CASSPPGHPYEQYF.

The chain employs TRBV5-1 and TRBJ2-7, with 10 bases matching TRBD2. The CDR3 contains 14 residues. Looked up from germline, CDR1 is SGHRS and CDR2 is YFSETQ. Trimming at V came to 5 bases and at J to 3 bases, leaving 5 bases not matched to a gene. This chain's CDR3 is CASSGAGGSYEQYF. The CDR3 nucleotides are TGCGCCAGCAGTGGAGCGGGAGGGAGCTACGAGCAGTACTTC.

The CDR3 coding sequence is TGTGCCAGCAGCTTAGGGGTGAACACTGAAGCTTTCTTT. As protein: CASSLGVNTEAFF. This rearrangement joins TRBV13 to TRBJ1-1; D uncertain. The CDR3 has 13 amino acids. Deletions cut 0 bases from V and 0 bases from J, with 2 bases between. Germline V gene lookup returns CDR1 PRHDT and CDR2 FYEKMQ (reference sequence). Supplemented by reference TRBV13 and TRBJ1-1, the full variable domain reads AAGVIQSPRHLIKEKRETATLKCYPIPRHDTVYWYQQGPGQDPQFLISFYEKMQSDKGSIPDRFSAQQFSDYHSELNMSSLELGDSALYFCASSLGVNTEAFFGQGTRLTVV.

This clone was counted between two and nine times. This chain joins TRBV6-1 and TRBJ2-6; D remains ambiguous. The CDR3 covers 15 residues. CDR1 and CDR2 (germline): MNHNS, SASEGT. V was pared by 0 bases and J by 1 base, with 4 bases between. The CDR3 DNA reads TGTGCCAGCAGTGAAGCCAAATCTGGGGCCAACGTCCTGACTTTC. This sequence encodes CASSEAKSGANVLTF.

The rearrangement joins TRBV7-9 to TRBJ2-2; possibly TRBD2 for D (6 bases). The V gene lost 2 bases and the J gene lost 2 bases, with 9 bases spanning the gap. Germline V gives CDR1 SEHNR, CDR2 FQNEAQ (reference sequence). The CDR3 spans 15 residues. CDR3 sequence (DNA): TGTGCCAGCAGCTTAAGGGGACTCAACACCGGGGAGCTGTTTTTT. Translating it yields CASSLRGLNTGELFF.

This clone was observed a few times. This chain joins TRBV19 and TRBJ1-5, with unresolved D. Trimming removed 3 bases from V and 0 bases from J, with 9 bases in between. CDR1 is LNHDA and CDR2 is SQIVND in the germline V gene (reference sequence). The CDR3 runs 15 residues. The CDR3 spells CASSITADSNQPQHF. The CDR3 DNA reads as TGTGCCAGTAGTATCACAGCGGATAGCAATCAGCCCCAGCATTTT.

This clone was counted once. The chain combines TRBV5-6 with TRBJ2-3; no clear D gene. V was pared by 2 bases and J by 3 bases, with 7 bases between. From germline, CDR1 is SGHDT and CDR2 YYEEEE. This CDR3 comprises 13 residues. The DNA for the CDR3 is TGTGCCAGCAGCTTAAGAGGAACAGATACGCAGTATTTT. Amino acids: CASSLRGTDTQYF. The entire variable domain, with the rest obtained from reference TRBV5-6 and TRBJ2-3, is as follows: DAGVTQSPTHLIKTRGQQVTLRCSPKSGHDTVSWYQQALGQGPQFIFQYYEEEERQRGNFPDRFSGHQFPNYSSELNVNALLLGDSALYLCASSLRGTDTQYFGPGTRLTVL.

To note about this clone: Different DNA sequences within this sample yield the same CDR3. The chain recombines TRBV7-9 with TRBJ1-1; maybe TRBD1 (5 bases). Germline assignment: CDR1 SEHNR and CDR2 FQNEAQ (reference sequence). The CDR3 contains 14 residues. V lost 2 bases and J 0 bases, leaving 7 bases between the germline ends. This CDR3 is CASSLQGMNTEAFF. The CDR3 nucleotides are TGTGCCAGCAGCTTACAGGGTATGAACACTGAAGCTTTCTTT.

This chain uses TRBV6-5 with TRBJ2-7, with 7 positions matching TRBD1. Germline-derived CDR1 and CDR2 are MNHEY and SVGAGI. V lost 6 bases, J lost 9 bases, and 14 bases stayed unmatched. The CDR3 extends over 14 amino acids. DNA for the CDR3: TGTGCCAGCAGGATGAGGGGGCCAGCCGAGCGGCAGTACTTC. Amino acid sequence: CASRMRGPAERQYF.

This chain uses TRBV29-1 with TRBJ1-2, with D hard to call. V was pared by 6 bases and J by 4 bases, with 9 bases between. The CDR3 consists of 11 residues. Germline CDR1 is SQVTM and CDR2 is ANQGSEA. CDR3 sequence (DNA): TGCAGCGTACAGCAGGTCTATGGCTACACCTTC. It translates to CSVQQVYGYTF.

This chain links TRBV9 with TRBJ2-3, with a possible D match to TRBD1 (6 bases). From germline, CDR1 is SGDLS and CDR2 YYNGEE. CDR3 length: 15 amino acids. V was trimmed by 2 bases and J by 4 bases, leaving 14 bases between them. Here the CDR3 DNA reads TGTGCCAGCAGCGTCTCACAGGGTTGGGCAGATACGCAGTATTTT. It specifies CASSVSQGWADTQYF.

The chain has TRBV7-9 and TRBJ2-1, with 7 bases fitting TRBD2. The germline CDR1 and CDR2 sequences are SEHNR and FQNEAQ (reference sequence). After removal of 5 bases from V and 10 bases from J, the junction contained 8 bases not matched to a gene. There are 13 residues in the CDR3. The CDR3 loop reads CASSPPTSDEQFF. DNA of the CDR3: TGTGCCAGCAGCCCTCCCACTAGCGACGAGCAGTTCTTC.

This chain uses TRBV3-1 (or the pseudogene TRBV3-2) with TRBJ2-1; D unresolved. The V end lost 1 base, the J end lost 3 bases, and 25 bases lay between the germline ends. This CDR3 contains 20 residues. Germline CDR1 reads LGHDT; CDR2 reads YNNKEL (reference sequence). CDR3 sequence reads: CASSQGSIPSFTGIYNEQFF. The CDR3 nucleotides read TGTGCCAGCAGCCAAGGTTCGATACCCTCTTTTACCGGAATCTACAATGAGCAGTTCTTC.

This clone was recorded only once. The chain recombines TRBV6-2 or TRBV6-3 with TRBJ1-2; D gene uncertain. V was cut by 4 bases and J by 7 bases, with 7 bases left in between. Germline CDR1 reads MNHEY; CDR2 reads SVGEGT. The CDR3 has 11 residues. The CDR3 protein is CASSSAGGYTF. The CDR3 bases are TGTGCCAGCAGTTCCGCTGGTGGCTACACCTTC.

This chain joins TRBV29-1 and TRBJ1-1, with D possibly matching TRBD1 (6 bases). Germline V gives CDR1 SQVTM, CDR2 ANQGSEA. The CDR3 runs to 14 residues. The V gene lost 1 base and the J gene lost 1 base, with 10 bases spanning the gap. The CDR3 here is CSVEARTANTEAFF. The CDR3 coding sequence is TGCAGCGTTGAAGCGAGGACAGCGAACACTGAAGCTTTCTTT. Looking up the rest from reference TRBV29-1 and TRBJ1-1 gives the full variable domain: SAVISQKPSRDICQRGTSLTIQCQVDSQVTMMFWYRQQPGQSLTLIATANQGSEATYESGFVIDKFPISRPNLTFSTLTVSNMSPEDSSIYLCSVEARTANTEAFFGQGTRLTVV.

The CDR3 protein is CASSPDRAKRTEAFF. The DNA of the CDR3 is TGCGCCAGCAGCCCGGACAGGGCGAAAAGGACTGAAGCTTTCTTT. The chain uses TRBV5-1 and TRBJ1-1; 8 nucleotides line up with TRBD1. Germline CDR1 reads SGHRS; CDR2 reads YFSETQ. J was trimmed by 5 bases and V by 4 bases; bases with no gene match: 10. The CDR3 has 15 amino acids.

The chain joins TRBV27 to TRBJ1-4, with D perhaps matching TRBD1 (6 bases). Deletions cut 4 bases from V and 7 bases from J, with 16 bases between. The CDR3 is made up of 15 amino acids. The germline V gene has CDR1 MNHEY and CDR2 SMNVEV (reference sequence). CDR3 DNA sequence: TGTGCCAGCAGTTCCCCCCAGGGGTTGGGTGAAAAACTGTTTTTT. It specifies CASSSPQGLGEKLFF.

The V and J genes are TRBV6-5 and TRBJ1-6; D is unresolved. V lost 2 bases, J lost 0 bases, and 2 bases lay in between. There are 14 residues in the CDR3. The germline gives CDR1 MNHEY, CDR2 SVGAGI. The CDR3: CASSYRSYNSPLHF. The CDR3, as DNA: TGTGCCAGCAGTTACCGCTCCTATAATTCACCCCTCCACTTT.